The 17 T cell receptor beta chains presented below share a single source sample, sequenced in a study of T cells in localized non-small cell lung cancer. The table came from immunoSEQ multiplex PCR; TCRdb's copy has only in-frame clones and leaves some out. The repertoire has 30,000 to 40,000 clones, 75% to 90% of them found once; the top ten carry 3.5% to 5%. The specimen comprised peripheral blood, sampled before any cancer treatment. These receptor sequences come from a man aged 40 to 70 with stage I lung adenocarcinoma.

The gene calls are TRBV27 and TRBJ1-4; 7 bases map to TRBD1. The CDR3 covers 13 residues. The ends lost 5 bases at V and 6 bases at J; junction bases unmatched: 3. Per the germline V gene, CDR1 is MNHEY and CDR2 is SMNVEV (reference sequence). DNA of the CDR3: TGTGCCAGCAGTGACAGGGAGGATGAAAAACTGTTTTTT. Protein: CASSDREDEKLFF.

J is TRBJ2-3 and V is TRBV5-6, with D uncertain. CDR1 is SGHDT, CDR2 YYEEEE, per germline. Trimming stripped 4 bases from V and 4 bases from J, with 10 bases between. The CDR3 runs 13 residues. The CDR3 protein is CASSPPGSDTQYF. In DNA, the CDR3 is TGTGCCAGCAGCCCCCCCGGGTCAGATACGCAGTATTTT.

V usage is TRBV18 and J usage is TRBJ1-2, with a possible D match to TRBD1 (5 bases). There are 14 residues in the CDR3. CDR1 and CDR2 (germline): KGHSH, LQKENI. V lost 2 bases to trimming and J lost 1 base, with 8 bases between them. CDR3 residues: CASSPTQGNYGYTF. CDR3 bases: TGTGCCAGCTCACCAACTCAGGGTAACTATGGCTACACCTTC. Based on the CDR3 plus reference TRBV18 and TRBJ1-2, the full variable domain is NAGVMQNPRHLVRRRGQEARLRCSPMKGHSHVYWYRQLPEEGLKFMVYLQKENIIDESGMPKERFSAEFPKEGPSILRIQQVVRGDSAAYFCASSPTQGNYGYTFGSGTRLTVV.

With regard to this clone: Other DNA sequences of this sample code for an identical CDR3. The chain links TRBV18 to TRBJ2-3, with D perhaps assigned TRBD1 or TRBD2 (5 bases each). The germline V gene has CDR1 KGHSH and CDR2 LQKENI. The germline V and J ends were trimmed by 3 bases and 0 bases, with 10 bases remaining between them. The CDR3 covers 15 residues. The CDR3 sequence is CASSPTGGSTDTQYF. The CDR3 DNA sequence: TGTGCCAGCTCACCTACTGGGGGAAGCACAGATACGCAGTATTTT.

The CDR3 DNA follows: TGTGCCAGCAGTGTACAGGGAGCCTACGAGCAGTACTTC. Its protein is CASSVQGAYEQYF. V gene TRBV6-1 combines with J gene TRBJ2-7; D might be TRBD1 (6 bases). The CDR3 has 13 amino acids. V gave up 4 bases and J gave up 2 bases, with 9 bases separating them. The germline V gene has CDR1 MNHNS and CDR2 SASEGT.

CDR3 nucleotides: TGTGCCAGTAGTATCACAGGGACCTATGGCTACACCTTC. Translated, it gives CASSITGTYGYTF. J is TRBJ1-2 and V is TRBV19; a weak D match, TRBD1 (6 bases). The CDR3 extends over 13 amino acids. The germline V gene has CDR1 LNHDA and CDR2 SQIVND (reference sequence). V lost 3 bases, J lost 4 bases, and 9 bases lay in between.

The CDR3 spells CASSERPGLLNGYTF. CDR3 nucleotide sequence: TGTGCCAGCAGCGAGAGACCAGGGCTCCTTAATGGCTACACCTTC. This chain links TRBV9 with TRBJ1-2; perhaps TRBD1 as D (5 bases). Germline values: CDR1 SGDLS, CDR2 YYNGEE. The CDR3 spans 15 residues. V was trimmed by 3 bases and J by 6 bases, leaving 18 bases between them. Supplemented by reference TRBV9 and TRBJ1-2, the full variable domain reads DSGVTQTPKHLITATGQRVTLRCSPRSGDLSVYWYQQSLDQGLQFLIQYYNGEERAKGNILERFSAQQFPDLHSELNLSSLELGDSALYFCASSERPGLLNGYTFGSGTRLTVV.

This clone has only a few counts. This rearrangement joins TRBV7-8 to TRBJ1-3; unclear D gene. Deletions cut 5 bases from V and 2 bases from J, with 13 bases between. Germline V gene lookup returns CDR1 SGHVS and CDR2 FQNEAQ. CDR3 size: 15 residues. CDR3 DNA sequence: TGTGCCAGCAGCATCGAGGGATTAGCTGGAAACACCATATATTTT. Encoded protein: CASSIEGLAGNTIYF.

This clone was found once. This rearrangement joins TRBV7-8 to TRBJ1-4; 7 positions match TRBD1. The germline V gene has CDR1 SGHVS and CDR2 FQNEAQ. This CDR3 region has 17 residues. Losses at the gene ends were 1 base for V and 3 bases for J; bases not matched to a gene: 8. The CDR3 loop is CASSLVVGDRPNEKLFF. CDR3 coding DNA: TGTGCCAGCAGCTTAGTTGTAGGGGACAGACCTAATGAAAAACTGTTTTTT.

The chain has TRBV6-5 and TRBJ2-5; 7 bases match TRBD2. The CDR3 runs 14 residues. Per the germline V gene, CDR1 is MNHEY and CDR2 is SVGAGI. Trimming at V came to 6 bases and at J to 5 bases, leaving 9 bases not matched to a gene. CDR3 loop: CASRRDGGRETQYF. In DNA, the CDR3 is TGTGCCAGCAGGAGGGACGGGGGGAGGGAGACCCAGTACTTC.

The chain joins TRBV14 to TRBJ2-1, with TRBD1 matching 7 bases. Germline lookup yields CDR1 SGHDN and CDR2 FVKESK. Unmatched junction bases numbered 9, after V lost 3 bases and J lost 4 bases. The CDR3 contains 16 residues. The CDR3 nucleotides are TGTGCCAGCAGCCATGAAACGGGACAGTTTTACAATGAGCAGTTCTTC. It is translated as CASSHETGQFYNEQFF.

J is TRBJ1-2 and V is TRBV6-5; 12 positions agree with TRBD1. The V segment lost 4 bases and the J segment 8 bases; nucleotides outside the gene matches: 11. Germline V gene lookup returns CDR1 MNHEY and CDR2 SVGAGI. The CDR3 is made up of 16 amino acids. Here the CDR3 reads CASSFNPGQGANGYTF. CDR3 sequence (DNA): TGTGCCAGCAGTTTCAACCCGGGACAGGGGGCAAACGGCTACACCTTC.

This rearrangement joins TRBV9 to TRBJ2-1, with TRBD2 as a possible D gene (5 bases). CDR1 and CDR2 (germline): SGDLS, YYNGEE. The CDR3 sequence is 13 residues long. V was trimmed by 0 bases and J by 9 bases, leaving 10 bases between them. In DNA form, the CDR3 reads TGTGCCAGCAGCGTAGGACCGGGAAGTGAGCAGTTCTTC. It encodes CASSVGPGSEQFF.

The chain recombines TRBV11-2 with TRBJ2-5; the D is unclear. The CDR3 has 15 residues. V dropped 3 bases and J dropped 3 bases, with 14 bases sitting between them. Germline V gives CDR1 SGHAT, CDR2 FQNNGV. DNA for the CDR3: TGTGCCAGCAGCTTGGTTCTCGGCGCGAAAGAGACCCAGTACTTC. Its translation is CASSLVLGAKETQYF.

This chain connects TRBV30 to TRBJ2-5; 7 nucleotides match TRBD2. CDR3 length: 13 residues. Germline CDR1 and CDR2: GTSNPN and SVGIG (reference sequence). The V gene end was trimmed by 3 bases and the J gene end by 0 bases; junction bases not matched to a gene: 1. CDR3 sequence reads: CAWRRGYQETQYF. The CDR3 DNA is TGTGCCTGGAGGCGGGGGTACCAAGAGACCCAGTACTTC.

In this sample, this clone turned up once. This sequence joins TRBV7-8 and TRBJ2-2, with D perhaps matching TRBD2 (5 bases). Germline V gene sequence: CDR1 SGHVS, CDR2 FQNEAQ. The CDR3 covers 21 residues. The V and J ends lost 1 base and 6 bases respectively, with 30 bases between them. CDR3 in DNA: TGTGCCAGCAGCTTAGATCTTGGTTCGGGCAGGTCGGCCCTGGGAGCCGGGGAGCTGTTTTTT. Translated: CASSLDLGSGRSALGAGELFF.

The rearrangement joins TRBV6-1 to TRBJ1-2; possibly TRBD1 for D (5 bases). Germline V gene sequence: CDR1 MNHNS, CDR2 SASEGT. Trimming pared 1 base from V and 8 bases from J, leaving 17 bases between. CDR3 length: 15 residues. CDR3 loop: CASSEDLWGFGGYTF. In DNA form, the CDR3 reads TGTGCCAGCAGTGAAGATTTGTGGGGGTTTGGAGGCTACACCTTC.